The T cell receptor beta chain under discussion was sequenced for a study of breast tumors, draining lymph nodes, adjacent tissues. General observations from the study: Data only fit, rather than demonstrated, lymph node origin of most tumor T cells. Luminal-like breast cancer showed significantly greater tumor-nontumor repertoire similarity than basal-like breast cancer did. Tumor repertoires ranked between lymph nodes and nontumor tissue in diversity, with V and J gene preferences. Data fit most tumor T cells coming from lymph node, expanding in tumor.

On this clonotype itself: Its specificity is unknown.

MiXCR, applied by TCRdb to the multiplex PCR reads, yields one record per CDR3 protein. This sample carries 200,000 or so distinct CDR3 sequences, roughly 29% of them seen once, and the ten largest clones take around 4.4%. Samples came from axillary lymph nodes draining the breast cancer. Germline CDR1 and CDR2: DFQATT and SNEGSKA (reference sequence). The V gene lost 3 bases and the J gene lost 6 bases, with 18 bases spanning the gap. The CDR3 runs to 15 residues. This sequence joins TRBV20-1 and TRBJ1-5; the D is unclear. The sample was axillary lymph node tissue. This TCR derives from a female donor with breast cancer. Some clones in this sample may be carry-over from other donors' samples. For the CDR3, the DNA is TGCAGTGCTAGGCCTGGGAAGGGTTCGGGTCAGCCCCAGCATTTT. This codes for CSARPGKGSGQPQHF.